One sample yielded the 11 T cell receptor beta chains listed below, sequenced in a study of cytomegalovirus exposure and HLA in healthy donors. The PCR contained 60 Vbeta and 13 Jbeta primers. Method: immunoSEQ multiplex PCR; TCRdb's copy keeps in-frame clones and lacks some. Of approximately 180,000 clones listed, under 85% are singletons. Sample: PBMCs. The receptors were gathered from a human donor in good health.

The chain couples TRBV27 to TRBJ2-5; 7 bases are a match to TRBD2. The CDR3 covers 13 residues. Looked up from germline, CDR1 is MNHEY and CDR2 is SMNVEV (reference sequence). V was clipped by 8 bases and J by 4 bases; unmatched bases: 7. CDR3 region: CASGGGVGETQYF. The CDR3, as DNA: TGTGCCAGCGGGGGAGGGGTGGGAGAGACCCAGTACTTC.

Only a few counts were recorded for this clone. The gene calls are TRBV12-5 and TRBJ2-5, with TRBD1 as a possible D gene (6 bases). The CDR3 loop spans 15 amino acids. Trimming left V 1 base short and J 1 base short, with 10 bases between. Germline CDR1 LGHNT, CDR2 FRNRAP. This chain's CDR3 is CASGLGTAFQETQYF. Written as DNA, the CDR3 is TGTGCTAGTGGTTTGGGGACAGCGTTCCAAGAGACCCAGTACTTC.

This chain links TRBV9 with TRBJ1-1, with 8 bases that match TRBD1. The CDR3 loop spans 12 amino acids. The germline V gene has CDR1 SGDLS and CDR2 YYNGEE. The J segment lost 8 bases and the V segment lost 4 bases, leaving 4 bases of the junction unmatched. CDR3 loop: CASSPRTGEAFF. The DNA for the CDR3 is TGTGCCAGCAGCCCCCGGACAGGGGAAGCTTTCTTT.

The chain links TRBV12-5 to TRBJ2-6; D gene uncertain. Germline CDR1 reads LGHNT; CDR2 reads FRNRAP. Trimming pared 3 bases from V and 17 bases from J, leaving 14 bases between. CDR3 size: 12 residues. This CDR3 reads CASGFRETFMTF. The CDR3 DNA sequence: TGTGCTAGTGGTTTTAGAGAAACGTTTATGACTTTC.

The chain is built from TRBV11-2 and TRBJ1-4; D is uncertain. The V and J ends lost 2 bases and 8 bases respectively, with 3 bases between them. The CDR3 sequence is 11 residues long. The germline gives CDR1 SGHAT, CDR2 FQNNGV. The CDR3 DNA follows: TGTGCCAGCAGCTTAAGCGAAAAACTGTTTTTT. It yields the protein CASSLSEKLFF.

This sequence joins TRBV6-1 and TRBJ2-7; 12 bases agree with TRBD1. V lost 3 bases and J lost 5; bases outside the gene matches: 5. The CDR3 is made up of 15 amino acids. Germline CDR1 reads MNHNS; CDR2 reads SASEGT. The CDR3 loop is CASSDRDRGRDEQYF. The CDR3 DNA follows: TGTGCCAGCAGTGACCGGGACAGGGGGCGAGACGAGCAGTACTTC.

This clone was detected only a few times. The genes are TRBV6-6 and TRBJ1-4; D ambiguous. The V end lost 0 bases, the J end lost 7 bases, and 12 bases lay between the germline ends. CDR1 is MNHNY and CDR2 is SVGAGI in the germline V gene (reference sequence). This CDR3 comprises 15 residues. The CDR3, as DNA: TGTGCCAGCAGTTACTCGGGCGACCGCTCTGAAAAACTGTTTTTT. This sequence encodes CASSYSGDRSEKLFF.

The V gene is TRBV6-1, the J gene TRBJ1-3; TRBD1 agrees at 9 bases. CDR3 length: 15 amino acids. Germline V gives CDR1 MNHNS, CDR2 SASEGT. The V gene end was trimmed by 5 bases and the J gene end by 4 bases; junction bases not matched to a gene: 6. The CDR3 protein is CASSPGTGSGNTIYF. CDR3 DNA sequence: TGTGCCAGCAGTCCCGGGACAGGGTCGGGAAACACCATATATTTT.

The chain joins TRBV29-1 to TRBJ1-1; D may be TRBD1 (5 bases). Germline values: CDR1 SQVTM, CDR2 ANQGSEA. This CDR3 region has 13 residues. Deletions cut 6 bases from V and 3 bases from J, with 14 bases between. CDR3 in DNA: TGCAGCGTCGGAGGGGTGGCAGACACTGAAGCTTTCTTT. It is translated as CSVGGVADTEAFF.

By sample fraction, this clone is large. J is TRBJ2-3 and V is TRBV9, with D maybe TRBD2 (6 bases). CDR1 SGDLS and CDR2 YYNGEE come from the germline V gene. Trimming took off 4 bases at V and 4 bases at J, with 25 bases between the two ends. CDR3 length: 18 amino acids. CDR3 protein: CASSRVGGLLPGSDTQYF. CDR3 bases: TGTGCCAGCAGCCGCGTGGGGGGACTCCTTCCTGGGTCAGATACGCAGTATTTT.

The CDR3 DNA is TGTGCCAGCACCCAGGGGGGATATAGCAATCAGCCCCAGCATTTT. Translated: CASTQGGYSNQPQHF. V and J are TRBV2 and TRBJ1-5; TRBD1 matches at 7 bases. The CDR3 totals 15 residues. Losses at the gene ends were 7 bases for V and 0 bases for J; bases not matched to a gene: 6. Per germline, CDR1 SNHLY and CDR2 FYNNEI.